These T cell receptor beta chains were read from a single sample in a study of OX40 agonist ivuxolimab in advanced cancers. The repertoire was sequenced with immunoSEQ multiplex PCR; TCRdb's copy has only in-frame clones and lacks some. This table has 50,000 to 60,000 clones, approximately 86% appearing once. Sample: CD4+ or CD8+ T cells sorted from blood, taken in a trial of the OX40 agonist ivuxolimab. Receptors were obtained from an adult with an advanced solid tumor such as melanoma, head and neck, liver or kidney cancer. The CDR3 runs from the conserved cysteine through the conserved F or W.

v_call: TRBV14; cdr3_aa: CASSQVRTGNLAKNIQYF
v_call: TRBV4-2; cdr3_aa: CASSPRGDRDDEQYF
v_call: TRBV11-2; cdr3_aa: CASSFWGTSAHLRTGELFF
v_call: TRBV7-2; cdr3_aa: CASSFDLNTGELFF
v_call: TRBV7-2; cdr3_aa: CASSSASYEQYF
v_call: TRBV28; cdr3_aa: CASSRSPGTSRREQYF
v_call: TRBV19; cdr3_aa: CASSIWLNTEAFF
v_call: TRBV20-1; cdr3_aa: CSAKQGFGYTF
v_call: TRBV9; cdr3_aa: CASSVLAANEQFF
v_call: TRBV7-2; cdr3_aa: CASSLEAGVNEQFF
v_call: TRBV5-6; cdr3_aa: CASSFSYEQYF
v_call: TRBV4-2; cdr3_aa: CASTGLTNTGELFF
v_call: TRBV20-1; cdr3_aa: CSAQNYEQYF
v_call: TRBV6-1; cdr3_aa: CASRNRGRNIQYF
v_call: TRBV5-1; cdr3_aa: CASSSGVGVNTEAFF
v_call: TRBV6-5; cdr3_aa: CASSYSAREIYEQFF
v_call: TRBV28; cdr3_aa: CASRNPGPRSTEAFF
v_call: TRBV5-1; cdr3_aa: CASSPAGTGVTQYF
v_call: TRBV28; cdr3_aa: CASSETSRDYYEQYF
v_call: TRBV5-1; cdr3_aa: CASIGPGTRGEQFF
v_call: TRBV7-2; cdr3_aa: CASSVGGNSNQPQHF